Below are 8 T cell receptor beta chains sequenced from a single sample in a study of CD8+ T cells in alopecia areata. Treatment defined: oral pan-JAK inhibitor, 5-10 mg twice daily. Isolated RNA was reverse transcribed into cDNA used as the sequencing template. Assay used: immunoSEQ multiplex PCR; TCRdb lists only in-frame clones, some missing. The sample carries roughly 220,000 clones, under 70% recorded once. Sequencing was performed on CD4+ T cells sorted from blood, taken around week 44, from a patient treated with tofacitinib. These receptors were taken from a human donor with alopecia areata.

The chain employs TRBV10-3 and TRBJ1-2, with D unresolved. This CDR3 contains 14 residues. From germline, CDR1 is ENHRY and CDR2 SYGVKD. Trimming cost V 8 bases and J 0 bases, with 13 bases left between them. CDR3 sequence (DNA): TGTGCCATCCAAATGGGAGTTTCTAACTATGGCTACACCTTC. Translated: CAIQMGVSNYGYTF.

The sample holds one count of this clone. The chain joins TRBV30 to TRBJ2-1; 8 bases match TRBD2. Germline V gene lookup returns CDR1 GTSNPN and CDR2 SVGIG (reference sequence). The CDR3 sequence is 14 residues long. J was trimmed by 0 bases and V by 2 bases; bases with no gene match: 0. The CDR3 nucleotides are TGTGCCTGGAGTAGCGGGGGCTCCTACAATGAGCAGTTCTTC. Amino acids: CAWSSGGSYNEQFF. Supplemented by reference TRBV30 and TRBJ2-1, the full variable domain reads SQTIHQWPATLVQPVGSPLSLECTVEGTSNPNLYWYRQAAGRGLQLLFYSVGIGQISSEVPQNLSASRPQDRQFILSSKKLLLSDSGFYLCAWSSGGSYNEQFFGPGTRLTVL.

The chain is built from TRBV30 and TRBJ1-1; 9 bases align to TRBD1. The CDR3 totals 18 residues. CDR1 and CDR2 from the germline V gene are GTSNPN and SVGIG (reference sequence). V shed 2 bases and J 1 base; nucleotides not matched to a gene: 14. CDR3 loop: CAWSFPDRGLEWNTEAFF. Here the CDR3 DNA reads TGTGCCTGGAGTTTCCCCGACAGGGGGTTGGAATGGAACACTGAAGCTTTCTTT.

A few counts support this clone. The rearrangement uses TRBV7-2 and TRBJ1-1; D possibly corresponds to TRBD1 (6 bases). CDR1 is SGHTA and CDR2 is FQGNSA in the germline V gene. Trimming took 5 bases from V and 4 from J, leaving 17 bases between them. This CDR3 has 15 amino acids. The CDR3 DNA reads as TGTGCCAGCAGCCTGAGCAGACAGGTCCCCACTGAAGCTTTCTTT. It translates to CASSLSRQVPTEAFF.

Details on this clone: The sample has other DNA sequences that encode this CDR3 too. This rearrangement joins TRBV30 to TRBJ1-1; no firm D call. V lost 0 bases and J lost 3, with 2 bases in between. CDR3 size: 11 residues. Germline V CDR1 and CDR2: GTSNPN, SVGIG (reference sequence). CDR3 bases: TGTGCCTGGAGTGTAGACACTGAAGCTTTCTTT. It specifies CAWSVDTEAFF.

This clone was found once. The V gene is TRBV2, the J gene TRBJ2-5, with D perhaps TRBD1 (6 bases). Germline CDR1 and CDR2: SNHLY and FYNNEI. V was cut by 6 bases and J by 3 bases, with 14 bases left in between. The CDR3 runs 14 residues. The CDR3 nucleotides are TGTGCCAGCAGGACCGGACAGTGGGAAGAGACCCAGTACTTC. Encoded protein: CASRTGQWEETQYF.

The chain joins TRBV5-1 to TRBJ2-3, with 7 bases aligning to TRBD1. V lost 7 bases, J lost 4 bases, and 3 bases stayed unmatched. CDR3 length equals 12 residues. Germline V gene data show CDR1 as SGHRS and CDR2 as YFSETQ. As DNA, the CDR3 is TGCGCCAGCGTAGGACAGGCAGATACGCAGTATTTT. Protein product: CASVGQADTQYF.

This clone was observed a single time. The junction differs from germline at one of its ends, possibly a read error. The rearrangement joins TRBV29-1 to TRBJ2-1; no definite D call. Germline CDR1 SQVTM, CDR2 ANQGSEA. This CDR3 has 13 residues. The CDR3 loop reads CSVEEFSDNEQFF. In DNA form, the CDR3 reads TGCAGCGTTGAAGAATTCTCCGACAATGAGCAGTTCTTC.